Listed here are 5 T cell receptor beta chains from one sample, sequenced in a study of blood T cell repertoires in COVID-19. Assay used: immunoSEQ multiplex PCR; TCRdb lists only in-frame clones, some missing. Among approximately 500,000 clones listed, roughly 90% were seen once. Specimen: PBMCs or T cells enriched from blood (not recorded which). The receptors were gathered from a woman aged 40 to 50 who had recovered from COVID-19.

The chain recombines TRBV5-1 with TRBJ2-7, with 7 nucleotides matching TRBD1. V trimming: 0 bases; J trimming: 2 bases; junction bases outside the gene matches: 5. The CDR3 consists of 15 residues. Per the germline V gene, CDR1 is SGHRS and CDR2 is YFSETQ. The CDR3 reads CASSLGTGTTYEQYF. The CDR3 bases are TGCGCCAGCAGCTTGGGGACAGGAACGACCTACGAGCAGTACTTC.

This chain connects TRBV9 to TRBJ2-7; D gene ambiguous. V lost 9 bases, J lost 4 bases, and 5 bases lay in between. The V gene's germline CDR1 is SGDLS and CDR2 YYNGEE. The CDR3 runs to 9 residues. CDR3 region: CATLYEQYF. The CDR3 bases are TGTGCCACGCTATACGAGCAGTACTTC.

This clone was detected once. The chain couples TRBV6-2 or TRBV6-3 to TRBJ1-1; TRBD1 aligns across 10 bases. Trimming cost V 0 bases and J 1 base; bases outside gene matches: 8. The germline gives CDR1 MNHEY, CDR2 SVGEGT. The CDR3 contains 18 residues. CDR3: CASSYSRRDRGRNTEAFF. The CDR3, as DNA: TGTGCCAGCAGTTACTCGCGCCGAGACAGGGGGCGGAACACTGAAGCTTTCTTT.

This chain uses TRBV5-8 with TRBJ1-2; D gene ambiguous. CDR3 length: 15 residues. Trimming stripped 5 bases from V and 3 bases from J, with 17 bases between. Germline-derived CDR1 and CDR2 are SGHTS and YDEGEE. This chain's CDR3 is CASSPGRLNYYGYTF. The CDR3 region has the DNA TGTGCCAGCAGTCCGGGTCGGCTCAACTACTATGGCTACACCTTC.

The chain links TRBV7-2 to TRBJ2-7, with 15 bases aligning to TRBD2. Trimming at V came to 2 bases and at J to 3 bases, leaving 8 bases not matched to a gene. This CDR3 contains 18 residues. In germline, CDR1 is SGHTA, CDR2 FQGNSA. This CDR3 reads CASSLRGTSGRYHYEQYF. The CDR3 DNA reads as TGTGCCAGCAGCTTAAGGGGGACTAGCGGGAGGTATCACTACGAGCAGTACTTC. Looking up the rest from reference TRBV7-2 and TRBJ2-7 gives the full variable domain: GAGVSQSPSNKVTEKGKDVELRCDPISGHTALYWYRQSLGQGLEFLIYFQGNSAPDKSGLPSDRFSAERTGGSVSTLTIQRTQQEDSAVYLCASSLRGTSGRYHYEQYFGPGTRLTVT.